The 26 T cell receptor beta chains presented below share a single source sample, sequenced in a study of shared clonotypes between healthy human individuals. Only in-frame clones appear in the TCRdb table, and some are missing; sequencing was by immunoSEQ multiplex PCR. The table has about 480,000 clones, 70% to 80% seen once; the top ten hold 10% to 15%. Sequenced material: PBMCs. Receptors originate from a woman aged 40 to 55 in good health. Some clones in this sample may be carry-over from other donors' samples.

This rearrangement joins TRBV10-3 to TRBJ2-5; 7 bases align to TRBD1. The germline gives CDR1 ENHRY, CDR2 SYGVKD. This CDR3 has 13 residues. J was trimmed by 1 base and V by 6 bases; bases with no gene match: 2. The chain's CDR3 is CAIRGDSQETQYF. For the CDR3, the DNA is TGTGCCATCAGAGGGGACAGCCAAGAGACCCAGTACTTC.

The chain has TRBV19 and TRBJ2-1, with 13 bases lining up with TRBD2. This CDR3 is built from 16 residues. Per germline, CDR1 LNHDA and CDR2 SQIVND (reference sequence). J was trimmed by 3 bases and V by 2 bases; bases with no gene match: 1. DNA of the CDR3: TGTGCCAGTAGTATAAGACTAGCGGGAGGCTACAATGAGCAGTTCTTC. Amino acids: CASSIRLAGGYNEQFF.

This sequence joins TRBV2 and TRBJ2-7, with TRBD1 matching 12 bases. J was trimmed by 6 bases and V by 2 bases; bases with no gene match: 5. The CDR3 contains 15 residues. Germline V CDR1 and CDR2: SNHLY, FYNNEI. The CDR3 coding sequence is TGTGCCAGCAGTGAACCCCGGGACAGGGGGCTCGAGCAGTACTTC. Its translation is CASSEPRDRGLEQYF.

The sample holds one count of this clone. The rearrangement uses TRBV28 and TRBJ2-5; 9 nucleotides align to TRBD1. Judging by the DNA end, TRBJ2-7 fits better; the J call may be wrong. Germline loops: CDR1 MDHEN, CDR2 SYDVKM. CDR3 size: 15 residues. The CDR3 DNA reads TGTGCCAGCAGAAAAGACAGGGGGTATATGTACGAGCAGTACTTC. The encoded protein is CASRKDRGYMYEQYF.

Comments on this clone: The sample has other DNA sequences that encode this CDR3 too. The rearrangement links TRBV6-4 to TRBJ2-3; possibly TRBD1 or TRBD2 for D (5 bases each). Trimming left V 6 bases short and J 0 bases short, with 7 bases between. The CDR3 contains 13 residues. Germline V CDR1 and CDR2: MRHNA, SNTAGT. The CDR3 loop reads CASSGASTDTQYF. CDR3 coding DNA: TGTGCCAGCAGCGGGGCCAGCACAGATACGCAGTATTTT.

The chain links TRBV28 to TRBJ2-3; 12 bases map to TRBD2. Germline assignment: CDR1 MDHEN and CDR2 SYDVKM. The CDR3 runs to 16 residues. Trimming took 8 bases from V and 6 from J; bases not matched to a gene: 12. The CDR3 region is CASGTRTSGIWDTQYF. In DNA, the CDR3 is TGTGCCAGCGGAACCAGGACTAGCGGGATTTGGGATACGCAGTATTTT. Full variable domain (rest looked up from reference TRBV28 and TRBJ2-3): DVKVTQSSRYLVKRTGEKVFLECVQDMDHENMFWYRQDPGLGLRLIYFSYDVKMKEKGDIPEGYSVSREKKERFSLILESASTNQTSMYLCASGTRTSGIWDTQYFGPGTRLTVL.

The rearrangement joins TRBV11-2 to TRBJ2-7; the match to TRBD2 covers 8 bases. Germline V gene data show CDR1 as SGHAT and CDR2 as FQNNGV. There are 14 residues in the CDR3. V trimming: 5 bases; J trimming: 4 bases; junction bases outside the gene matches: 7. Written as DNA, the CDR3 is TGTGCCAGCAGCCTGACGGGGGGGGAATACGAGCAGTACTTC. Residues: CASSLTGGEYEQYF. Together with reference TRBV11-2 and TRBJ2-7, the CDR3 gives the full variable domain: EAGVAQSPRYKIIEKRQSVAFWCNPISGHATLYWYQQILGQGPKLLIQFQNNGVVDDSQLPKDRFSAERLKGVDSTLKIQPAKLEDSAVYLCASSLTGGEYEQYFGPGTRLTVT.

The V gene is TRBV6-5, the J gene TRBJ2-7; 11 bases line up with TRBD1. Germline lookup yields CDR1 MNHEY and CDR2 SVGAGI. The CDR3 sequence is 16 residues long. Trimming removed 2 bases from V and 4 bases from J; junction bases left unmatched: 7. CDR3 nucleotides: TGTGCCAGCAGTTACCGAGGGACAGGGGGTATGTACGAGCAGTACTTC. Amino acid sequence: CASSYRGTGGMYEQYF.

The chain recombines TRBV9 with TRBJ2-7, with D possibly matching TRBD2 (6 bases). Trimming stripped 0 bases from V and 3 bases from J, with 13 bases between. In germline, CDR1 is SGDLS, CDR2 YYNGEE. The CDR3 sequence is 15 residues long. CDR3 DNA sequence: TGTGCCAGCAGCGTAGATGGAGGGACTGGCTACGAGCAGTACTTC. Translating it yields CASSVDGGTGYEQYF.

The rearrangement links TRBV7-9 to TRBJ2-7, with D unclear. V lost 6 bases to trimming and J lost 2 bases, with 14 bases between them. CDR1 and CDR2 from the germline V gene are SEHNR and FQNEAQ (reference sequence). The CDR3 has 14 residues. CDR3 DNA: TGTGCCAGCAGACCTAAGGGTGTCACCTACGAGCAGTACTTC. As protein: CASRPKGVTYEQYF.

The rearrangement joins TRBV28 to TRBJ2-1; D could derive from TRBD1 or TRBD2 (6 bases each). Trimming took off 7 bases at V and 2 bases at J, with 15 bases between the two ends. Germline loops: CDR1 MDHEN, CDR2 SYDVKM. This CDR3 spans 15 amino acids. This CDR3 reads CASTRGDFPYNEQFF. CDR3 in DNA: TGTGCCAGCACTAGGGGGGACTTTCCCTACAATGAGCAGTTCTTC.

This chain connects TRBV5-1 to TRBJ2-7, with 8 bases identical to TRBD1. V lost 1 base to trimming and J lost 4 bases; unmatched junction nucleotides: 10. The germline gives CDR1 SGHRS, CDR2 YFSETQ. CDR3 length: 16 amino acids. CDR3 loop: CASSLWGDRLNYEQYF. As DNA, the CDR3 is TGCGCCAGCAGCTTGTGGGGGGACAGGCTTAATTACGAGCAGTACTTC.

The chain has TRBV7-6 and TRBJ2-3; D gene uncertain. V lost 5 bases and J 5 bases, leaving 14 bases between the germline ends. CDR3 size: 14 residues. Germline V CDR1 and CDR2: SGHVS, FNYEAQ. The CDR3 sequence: CASSLTLIGDTQYF. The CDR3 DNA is TGTGCCAGCAGCCTTACCCTGATTGGAGATACGCAGTATTTT.

CDR3: CASNPPMEAFF. The CDR3 DNA sequence: TGTGCCAGCAACCCCCCCATGGAAGCTTTCTTT. The genes are TRBV6-5 and TRBJ1-1; the D is unclear. Germline CDR1 MNHEY, CDR2 SVGAGI. This CDR3 spans 11 amino acids. V was shortened by 7 bases and J by 8 bases, with 11 bases between the two germline ends.

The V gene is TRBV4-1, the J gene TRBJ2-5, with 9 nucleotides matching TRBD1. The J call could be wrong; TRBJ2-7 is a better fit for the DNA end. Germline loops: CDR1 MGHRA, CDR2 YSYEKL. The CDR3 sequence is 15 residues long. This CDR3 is CASSLRGTGKDEQYF. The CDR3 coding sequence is TGCGCCAGCAGCCTCCGCGGGACAGGGAAGGACGAGCAGTACTTC.

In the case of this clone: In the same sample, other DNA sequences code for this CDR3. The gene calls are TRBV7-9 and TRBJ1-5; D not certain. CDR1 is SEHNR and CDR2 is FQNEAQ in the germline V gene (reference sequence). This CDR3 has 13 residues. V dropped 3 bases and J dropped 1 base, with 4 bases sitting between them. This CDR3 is CASSFNSNQPQHF. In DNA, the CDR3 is TGTGCCAGCAGCTTCAACAGCAATCAGCCCCAGCATTTT.

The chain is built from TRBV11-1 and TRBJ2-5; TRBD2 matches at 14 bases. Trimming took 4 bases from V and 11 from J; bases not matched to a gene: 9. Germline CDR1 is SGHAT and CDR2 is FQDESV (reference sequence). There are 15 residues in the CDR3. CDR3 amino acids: CASSSTSGRDLFQYF. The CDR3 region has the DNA TGTGCCAGCAGCTCGACTAGCGGGAGGGATTTGTTTCAGTACTTC.

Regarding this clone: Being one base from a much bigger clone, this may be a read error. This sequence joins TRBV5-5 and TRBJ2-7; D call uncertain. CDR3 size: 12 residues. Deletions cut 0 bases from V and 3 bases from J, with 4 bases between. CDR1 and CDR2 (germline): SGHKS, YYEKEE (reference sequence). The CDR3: CASSLVGYEQYF. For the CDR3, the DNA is TGTGCCAGCAGCTTGGTGGGCTACGAGCAGTACTTC. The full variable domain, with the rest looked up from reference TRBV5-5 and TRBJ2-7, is DAGVTQSPTHLIKTRGQQVTLRCSPISGHKSVSWYQQVLGQGPQFIFQYYEKEERGRGNFPDRFSARQFPNYSSELNVNALLLGDSALYLCASSLVGYEQYFGPGTRLTVT.

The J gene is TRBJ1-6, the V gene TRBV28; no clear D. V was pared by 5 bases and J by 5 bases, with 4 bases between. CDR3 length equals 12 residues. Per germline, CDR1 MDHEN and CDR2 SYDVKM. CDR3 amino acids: CASSPNNSPLHF. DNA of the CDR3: TGTGCCAGCAGTCCAAATAATTCACCCCTCCACTTT. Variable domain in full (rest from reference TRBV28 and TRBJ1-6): DVKVTQSSRYLVKRTGEKVFLECVQDMDHENMFWYRQDPGLGLRLIYFSYDVKMKEKGDIPEGYSVSREKKERFSLILESASTNQTSMYLCASSPNNSPLHFGNGTRLTVT.

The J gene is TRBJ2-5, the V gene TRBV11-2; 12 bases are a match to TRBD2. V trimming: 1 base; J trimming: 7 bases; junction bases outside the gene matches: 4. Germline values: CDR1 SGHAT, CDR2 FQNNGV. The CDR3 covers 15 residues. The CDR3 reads CASSLGLAGEATQYF. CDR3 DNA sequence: TGTGCCAGCAGCTTAGGACTAGCGGGAGAGGCGACCCAGTACTTC.

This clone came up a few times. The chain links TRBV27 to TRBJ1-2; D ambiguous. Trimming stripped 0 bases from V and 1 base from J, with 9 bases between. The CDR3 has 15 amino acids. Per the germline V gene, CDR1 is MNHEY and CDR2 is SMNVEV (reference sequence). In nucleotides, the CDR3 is TGTGCCAGCAGTTTATCCCCCGGACTTAACTATGGCTACACCTTC. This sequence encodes CASSLSPGLNYGYTF.

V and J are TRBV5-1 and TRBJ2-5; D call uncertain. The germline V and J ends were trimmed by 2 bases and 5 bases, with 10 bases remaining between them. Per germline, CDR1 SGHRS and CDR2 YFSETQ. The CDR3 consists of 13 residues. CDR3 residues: CASSFSVGETQYF. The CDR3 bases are TGCGCCAGCAGCTTTTCGGTCGGGGAGACCCAGTACTTC.

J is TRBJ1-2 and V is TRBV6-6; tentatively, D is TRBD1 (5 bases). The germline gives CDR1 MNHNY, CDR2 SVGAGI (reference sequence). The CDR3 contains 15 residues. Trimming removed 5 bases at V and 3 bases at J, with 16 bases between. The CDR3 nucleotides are TGTGCCAGCAGTAAGACCGGGAGGGGAGACTATGGCTACACCTTC. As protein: CASSKTGRGDYGYTF.

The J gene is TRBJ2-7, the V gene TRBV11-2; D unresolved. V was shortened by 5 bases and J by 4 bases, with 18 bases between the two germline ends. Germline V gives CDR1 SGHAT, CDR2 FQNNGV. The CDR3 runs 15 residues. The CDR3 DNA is TGTGCCAGCAGCCCTGGGTCTGGGCCGGAGTACGAGCAGTACTTC. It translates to CASSPGSGPEYEQYF.

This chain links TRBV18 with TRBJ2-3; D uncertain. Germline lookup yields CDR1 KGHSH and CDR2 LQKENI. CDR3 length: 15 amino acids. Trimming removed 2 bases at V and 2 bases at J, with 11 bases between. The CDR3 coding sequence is TGTGCCAGCTCACCAAGAAGGCCGGACACAGATACGCAGTATTTT. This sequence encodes CASSPRRPDTDTQYF.

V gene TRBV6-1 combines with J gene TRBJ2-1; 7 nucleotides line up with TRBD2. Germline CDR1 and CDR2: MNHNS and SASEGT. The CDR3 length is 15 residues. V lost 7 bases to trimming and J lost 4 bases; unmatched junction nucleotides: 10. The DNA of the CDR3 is TGTGCCAGCACCACTTCCTCGGGACTATACAATGAGCAGTTCTTC. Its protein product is CASTTSSGLYNEQFF.